This T cell receptor (beta chain) was identified during a study of radiotherapy plus CTLA-4 blockade in lung cancer. Study summary: Objective response was observed in roughly 17% of patients, and disease control in approximately 30%. Whole-study findings and limits: Radiotherapy with ipilimumab was followed by blood expansion of tumor-derived clones.

Lung cancer patients with chemo-refractory metastatic non-small-cell disease were given focal radiation plus CTLA-4 blockade with ipilimumab. Produced via immunoSEQ multiplex PCR; TCRdb's table is partial and in-frame only. Of some 15,000 clones listed, roughly 72% are singletons. A note on this clone: The antigen is not known.

The germline CDR1 and CDR2 sequences are SGHAT and FQDESV (reference sequence). The CDR3 extends over 11 amino acids. V lost 3 bases, J lost 6 bases, and 2 bases lay in between. Sequenced material: peripheral blood, taken from a patient treated with radiotherapy plus ipilimumab. This TCR derives from a human donor with non-small cell lung cancer whose response to radiotherapy plus ipilimumab could not be evaluated. J is TRBJ2-2 and V is TRBV11-1; D is unclear. CDR3 in DNA: TGTGCCAGCAGCTTCGCCGGGGAGCTGTTTTTT. This translates into CASSFAGELFF.